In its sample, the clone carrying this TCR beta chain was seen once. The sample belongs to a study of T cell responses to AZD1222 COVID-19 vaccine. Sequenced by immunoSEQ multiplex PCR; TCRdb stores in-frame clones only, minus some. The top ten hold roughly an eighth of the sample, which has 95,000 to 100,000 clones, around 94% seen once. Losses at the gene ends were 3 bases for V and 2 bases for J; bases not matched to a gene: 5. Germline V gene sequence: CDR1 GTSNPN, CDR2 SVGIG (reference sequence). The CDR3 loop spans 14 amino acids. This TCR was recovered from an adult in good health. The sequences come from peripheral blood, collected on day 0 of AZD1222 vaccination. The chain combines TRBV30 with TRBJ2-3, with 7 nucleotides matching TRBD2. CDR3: CAWSLRGNTDTQYF. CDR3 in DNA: TGTGCCTGGAGCTTGCGGGGGAACACAGATACGCAGTATTTT.